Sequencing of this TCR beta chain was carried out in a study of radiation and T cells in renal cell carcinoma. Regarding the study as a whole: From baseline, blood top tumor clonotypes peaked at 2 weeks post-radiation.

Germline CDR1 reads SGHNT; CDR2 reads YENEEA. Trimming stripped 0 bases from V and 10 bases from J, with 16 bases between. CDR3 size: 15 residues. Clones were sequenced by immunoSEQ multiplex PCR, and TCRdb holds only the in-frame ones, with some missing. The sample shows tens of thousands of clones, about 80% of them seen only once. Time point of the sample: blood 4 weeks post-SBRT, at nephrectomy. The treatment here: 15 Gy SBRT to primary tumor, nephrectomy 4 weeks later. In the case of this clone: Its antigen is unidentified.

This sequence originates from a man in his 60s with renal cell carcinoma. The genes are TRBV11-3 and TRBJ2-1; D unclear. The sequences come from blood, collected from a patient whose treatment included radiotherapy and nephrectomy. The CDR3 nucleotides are TGTGCCAGCAGCTTAGAGGGTAGCAACGCACGGGAGCAGTTCTTC. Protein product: CASSLEGSNAREQFF.